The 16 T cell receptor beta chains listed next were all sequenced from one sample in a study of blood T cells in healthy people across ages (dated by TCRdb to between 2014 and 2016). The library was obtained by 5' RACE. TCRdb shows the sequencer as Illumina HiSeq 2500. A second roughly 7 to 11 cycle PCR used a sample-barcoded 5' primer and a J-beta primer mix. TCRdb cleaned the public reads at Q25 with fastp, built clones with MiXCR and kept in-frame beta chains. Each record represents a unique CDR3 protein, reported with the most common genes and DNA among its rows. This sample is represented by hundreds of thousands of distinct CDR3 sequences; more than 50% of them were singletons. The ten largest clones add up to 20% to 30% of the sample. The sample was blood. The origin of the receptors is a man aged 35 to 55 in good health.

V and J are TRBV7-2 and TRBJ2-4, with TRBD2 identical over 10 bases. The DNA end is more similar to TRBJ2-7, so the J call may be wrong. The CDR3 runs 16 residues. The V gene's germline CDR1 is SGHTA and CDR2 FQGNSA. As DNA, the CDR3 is TGTGCCAGCAGCTTAGACGGAGCGGGGGGGAACTACGAGCAGTACTTC. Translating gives CASSLDGAGGNYEQYF.

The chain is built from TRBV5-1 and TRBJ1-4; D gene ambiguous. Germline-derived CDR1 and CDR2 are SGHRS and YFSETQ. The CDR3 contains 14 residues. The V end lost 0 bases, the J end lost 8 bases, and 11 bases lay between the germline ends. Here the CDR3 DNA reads TGCGCCAGCAGCTTGGGAGCTCCCGGCGAAAAACTGTTTTTT. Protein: CASSLGAPGEKLFF.

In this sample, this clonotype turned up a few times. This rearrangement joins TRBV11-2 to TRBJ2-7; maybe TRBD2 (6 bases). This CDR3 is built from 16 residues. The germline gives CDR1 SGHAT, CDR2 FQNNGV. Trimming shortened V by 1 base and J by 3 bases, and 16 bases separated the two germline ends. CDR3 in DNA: TGTGCCAGCAGCTTAGGGGCACTAGCAGGCGTCTACGAGCAGTACTTC. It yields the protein CASSLGALAGVYEQYF.

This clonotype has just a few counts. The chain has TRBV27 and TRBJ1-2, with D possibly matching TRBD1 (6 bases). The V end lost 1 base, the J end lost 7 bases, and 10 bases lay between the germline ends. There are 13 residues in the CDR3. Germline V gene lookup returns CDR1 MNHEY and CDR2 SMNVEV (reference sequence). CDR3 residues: CASSLLAGVGYTF. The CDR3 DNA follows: TGTGCCAGCAGTTTATTGGCAGGGGTTGGCTACACCTTC.

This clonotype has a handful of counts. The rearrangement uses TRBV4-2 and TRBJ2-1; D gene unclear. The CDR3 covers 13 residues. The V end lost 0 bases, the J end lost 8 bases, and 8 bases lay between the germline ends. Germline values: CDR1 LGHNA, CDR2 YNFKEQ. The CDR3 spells CASSQEIPDEQFF. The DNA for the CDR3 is TGTGCCAGCAGCCAAGAAATCCCCGATGAGCAGTTCTTC.

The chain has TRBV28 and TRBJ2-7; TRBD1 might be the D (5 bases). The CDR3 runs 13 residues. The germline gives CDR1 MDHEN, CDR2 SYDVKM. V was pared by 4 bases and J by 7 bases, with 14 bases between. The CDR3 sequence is CASSSPGWGEQYF. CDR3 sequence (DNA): TGTGCCAGCAGTTCGCCAGGGTGGGGAGAGCAGTACTTC.

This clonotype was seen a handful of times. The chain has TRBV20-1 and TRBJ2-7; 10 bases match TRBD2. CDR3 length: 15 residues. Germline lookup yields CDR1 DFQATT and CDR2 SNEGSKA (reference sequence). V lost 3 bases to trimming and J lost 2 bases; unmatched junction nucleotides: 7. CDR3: CSARDLAGVTYEQYF. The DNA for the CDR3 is TGCAGTGCTAGGGACCTAGCGGGAGTGACCTACGAGCAGTACTTC.

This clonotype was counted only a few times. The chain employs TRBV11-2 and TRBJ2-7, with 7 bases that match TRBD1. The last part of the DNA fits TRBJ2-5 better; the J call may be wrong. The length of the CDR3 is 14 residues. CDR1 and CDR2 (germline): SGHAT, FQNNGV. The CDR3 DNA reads TGTGCCAGCAGCTTATCAGGGGGAGTAGGGACCCAGTACTTC. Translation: CASSLSGGVGTQYF.

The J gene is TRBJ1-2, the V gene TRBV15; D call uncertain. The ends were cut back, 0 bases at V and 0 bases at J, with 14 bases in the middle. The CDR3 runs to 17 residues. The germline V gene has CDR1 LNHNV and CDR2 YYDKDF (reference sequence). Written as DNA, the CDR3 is TGTGCCACCAGCAGAGAGGGAGGGTGGGGAACTAACTATGGCTACACCTTC. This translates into CATSREGGWGTNYGYTF.

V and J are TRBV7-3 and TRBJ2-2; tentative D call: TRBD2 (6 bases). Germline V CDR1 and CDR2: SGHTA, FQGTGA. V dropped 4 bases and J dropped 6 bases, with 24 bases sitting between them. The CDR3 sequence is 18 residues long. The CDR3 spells CASSSANPGTGGAGELFF. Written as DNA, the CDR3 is TGTGCCAGCAGCTCAGCAAATCCCGGGACTGGAGGAGCCGGGGAGCTGTTTTTT.

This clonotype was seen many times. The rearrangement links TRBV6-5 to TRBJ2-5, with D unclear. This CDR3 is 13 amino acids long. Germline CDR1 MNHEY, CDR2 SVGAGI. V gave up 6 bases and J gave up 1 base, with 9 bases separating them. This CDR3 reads CASSSDFQETQYF. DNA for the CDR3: TGTGCCAGCAGCTCAGACTTCCAAGAGACCCAGTACTTC.

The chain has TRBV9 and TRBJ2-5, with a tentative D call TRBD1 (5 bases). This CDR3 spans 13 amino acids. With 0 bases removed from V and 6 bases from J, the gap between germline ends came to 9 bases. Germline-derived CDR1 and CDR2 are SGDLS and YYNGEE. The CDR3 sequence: CASSVDPGKTQYF. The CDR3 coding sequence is TGTGCCAGCAGCGTAGACCCAGGGAAGACCCAGTACTTC.

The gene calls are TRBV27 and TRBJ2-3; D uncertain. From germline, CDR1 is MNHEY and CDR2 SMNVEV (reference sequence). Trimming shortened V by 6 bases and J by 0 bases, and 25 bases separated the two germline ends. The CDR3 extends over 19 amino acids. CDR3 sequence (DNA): TGTGCCAGCAGCTATAAAAACCCCTACTGGAAAGAAAGCACAGATACGCAGTATTTT. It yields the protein CASSYKNPYWKESTDTQYF.

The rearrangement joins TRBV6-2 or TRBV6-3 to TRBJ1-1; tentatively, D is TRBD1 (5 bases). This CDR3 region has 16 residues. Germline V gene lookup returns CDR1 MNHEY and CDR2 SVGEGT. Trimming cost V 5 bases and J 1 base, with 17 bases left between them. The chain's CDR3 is CASSLHSRQTNTEAFF. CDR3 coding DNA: TGTGCCAGCAGTCTCCACAGCCGACAGACGAACACTGAAGCTTTCTTT.

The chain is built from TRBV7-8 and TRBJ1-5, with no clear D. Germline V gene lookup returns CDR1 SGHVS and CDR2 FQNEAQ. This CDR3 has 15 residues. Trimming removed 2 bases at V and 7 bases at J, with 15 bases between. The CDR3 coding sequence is TGTGCCAGCAGCTTACGTCGGCCAACTAACCAGCCCCAGCATTTT. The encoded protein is CASSLRRPTNQPQHF.

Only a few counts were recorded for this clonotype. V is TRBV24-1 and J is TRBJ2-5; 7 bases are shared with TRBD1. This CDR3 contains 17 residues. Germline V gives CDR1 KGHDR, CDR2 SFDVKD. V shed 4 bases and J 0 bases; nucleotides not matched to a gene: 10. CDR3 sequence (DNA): TGTGCCACCAGTGACCGGAGACAGGGAGCTTACCAAGAGACCCAGTACTTC. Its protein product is CATSDRRQGAYQETQYF.